The entry below describes one T cell receptor (beta chain). Its antigen is undetermined. 13 Jbeta primers and 60 Vbeta primers were used for the PCR. In the study's own analysis: Some 11 million of the about 80 million unique TCR beta chains counted in a later analysis were shared. Here immunoSEQ multiplex PCR was the method, and the copy in TCRdb shows in-frame clones only, minus some. The DNA was the basis for D and trimming; V, J and clone size are from that table. This table has 150,000 to 200,000 clones, 75% to 85% appearing once. V was clipped by 7 bases and J by 5 bases; unmatched bases: 7. CDR1 is MNHNY, CDR2 SVGAGI, per germline (reference sequence). This CDR3 spans 15 amino acids. This entry belongs to a study of cytomegalovirus exposure and HLA in healthy donors. Findings and limits, study-wide: For most TCR beta V segments, an earlier analysis put the productive rate at about 90% or about 30% of the time. Likely technical artifact: a cluster of highly shared sequence variants. As was reported, the classifier diagnosed cytomegalovirus status with high specificity and sensitivity.

Material: PBMCs. The chain joins TRBV6-6 to TRBJ2-1; 11 nucleotides agree with TRBD2. This clonotype originated in a woman aged 18-29 years in good health and CMV-seronegative. The CDR3 spells CASTLGLADHNEQFF. Written as DNA, the CDR3 is TGTGCCAGCACCTTGGGACTAGCGGATCACAATGAGCAGTTCTTC.